This T cell receptor beta chain was profiled in a study of T cell repertoires in cytomegalovirus infection (dated by TCRdb to 2018 to 2020). A note on the overall study: Recently identified HLA-C-restricted CMV epitopes, whose presentation resists viral immunomodulation, were targeted by peptide stimulations together with well-studied HLA-B-restricted epitopes. The HLA type of each donor mattered for the analysis, because public TCR beta signatures pointed to carriage of CMV infection along with the matching HLA type.

The run used an Illumina HiSeq 1500. Using fastp at Q25 and MiXCR, TCRdb reprocessed the public reads and kept productive beta chains. CDR3 protein sequences are deduplicated, and each keeps its most common genes and DNA. The sample table contains hundreds of thousands of distinct CDR3 sequences; only one count was recorded for approximately 32% of them. About 19% of the sample belongs to the ten largest clones. The study at large found these results: In the ex vivo response, HLA-C-restricted CMV-specific TCR beta clonotypes were dominant, and in two of eight donors the single most frequent clonotype came from this HLA-C-restricted group. Cumulative frequency of public TCR beta family members discriminated carriers of CMV infection plus the relevant HLA type in this cohort and an independent 352-donor cohort.

A remark on this clonotype: The specificity of this receptor is unknown. Base qualities are missing; no much larger clone stands one base away.

According to the study, the label for this sample's treatment or condition signals: in vitro stimulation with specific CMV peptide epitopes to enrich CMV-specific T cells. A distance of 10 bases separates the germline ends of V and J, which lose 1 base and 4 bases respectively. CDR1 and CDR2 are read off the germline V gene (reference sequence) as SEHNR and FQNEAQ. The CDR3 covers 14 residues, taking in both the cysteine and the phenylalanine. The sequence is cut down to CDR3 DNA, 42 bases in frame from base 1. The sequence derives from a human donor in good health (CMV status not recorded). Some clones in this sample may be carry-over from other donors' samples. This receptor chain uses TRBV7-9 and TRBJ2-5, with the D gene tentatively TRBD1 or TRBD2, based on 5 matching bases in each. The specimen comprised cultured PBMCs, sampled from culture after CMV antigen stimulation. The CDR3 region reads CASSLGGGTETQYF. The DNA sequence is given as TGTGCCAGCAGCTTAGGTGGTGGGACAGAGACCCAGTACTTC.